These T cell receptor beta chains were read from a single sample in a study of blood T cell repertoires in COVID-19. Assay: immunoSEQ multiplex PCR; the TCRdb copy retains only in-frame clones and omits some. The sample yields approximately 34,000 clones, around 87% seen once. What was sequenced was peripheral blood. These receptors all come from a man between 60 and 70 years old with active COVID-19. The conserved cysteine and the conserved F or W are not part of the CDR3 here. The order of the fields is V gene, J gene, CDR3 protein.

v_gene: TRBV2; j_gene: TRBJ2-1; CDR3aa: ASREPRGNEQF
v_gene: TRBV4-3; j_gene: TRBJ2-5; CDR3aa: ASSQAVAGPQETQY
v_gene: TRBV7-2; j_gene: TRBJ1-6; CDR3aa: ASSLGGQGYSPLH
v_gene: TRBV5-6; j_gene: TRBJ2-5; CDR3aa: ASSPGQYFGETQY
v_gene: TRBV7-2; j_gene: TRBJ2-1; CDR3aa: ASSLLARSGIYNEQF
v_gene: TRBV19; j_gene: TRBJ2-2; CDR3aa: ASSIEAGGSTGELF
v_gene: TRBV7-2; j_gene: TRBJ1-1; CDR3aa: ASSLAGEVNTEAF
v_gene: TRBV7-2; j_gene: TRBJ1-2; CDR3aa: ASRTGGDPNYGYT
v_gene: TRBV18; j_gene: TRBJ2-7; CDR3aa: ASSPDLESPYEQY
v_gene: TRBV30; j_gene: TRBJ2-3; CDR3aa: AWSPSVDTQY
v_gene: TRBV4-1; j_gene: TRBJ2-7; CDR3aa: ASSYLGTSIHEQY
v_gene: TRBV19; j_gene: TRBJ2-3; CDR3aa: ASSMDREGTDTQY
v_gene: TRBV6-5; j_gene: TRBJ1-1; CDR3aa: ASYRDTILNTEAF
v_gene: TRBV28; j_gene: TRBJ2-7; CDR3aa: ASSSINPGHLDYEQY
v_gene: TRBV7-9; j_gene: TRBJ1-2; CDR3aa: ASRPDRENGYT
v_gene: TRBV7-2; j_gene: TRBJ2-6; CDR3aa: ASTPLFGGANVLT
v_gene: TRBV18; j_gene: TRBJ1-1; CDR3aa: ASSLLPGTGTETEAF
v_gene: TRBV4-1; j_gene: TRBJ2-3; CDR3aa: ASSQADTQY
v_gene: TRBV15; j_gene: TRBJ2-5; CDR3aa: ATSNGAASAQETQY
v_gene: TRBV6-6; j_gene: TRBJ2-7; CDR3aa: ASSYVAGGAYEQY
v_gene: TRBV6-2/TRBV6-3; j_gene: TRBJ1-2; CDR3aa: ASSLPTGGAYGYT
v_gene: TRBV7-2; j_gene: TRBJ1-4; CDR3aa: ASSLDRQTSEKLF
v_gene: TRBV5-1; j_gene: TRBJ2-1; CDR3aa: ASSLGDRYNEQF
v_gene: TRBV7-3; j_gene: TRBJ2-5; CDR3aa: ASSLVGGKGETQY
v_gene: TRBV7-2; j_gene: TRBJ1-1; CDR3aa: ASSREPGVKNTEAF
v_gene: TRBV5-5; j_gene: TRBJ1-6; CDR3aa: ASSRKAGTENSPLH
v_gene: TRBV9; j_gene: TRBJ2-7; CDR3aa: ASSPGQGGTYEQY
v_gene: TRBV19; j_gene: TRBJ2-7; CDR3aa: ASSIRATGGPYEQY
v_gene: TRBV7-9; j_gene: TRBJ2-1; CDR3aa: ASSRSDGGGPHNEQF
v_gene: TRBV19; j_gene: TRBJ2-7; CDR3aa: ASSLRLAYGPSSYEQY
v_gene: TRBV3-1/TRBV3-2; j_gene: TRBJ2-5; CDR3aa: ASSQRGTGRQETQY
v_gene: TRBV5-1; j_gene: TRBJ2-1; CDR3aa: ASSLAVAGGSYNEQF
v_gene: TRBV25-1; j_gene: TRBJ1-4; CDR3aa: ASSGTKEKKEKLF
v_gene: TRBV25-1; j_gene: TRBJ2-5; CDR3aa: ASSRSTGNQETQY
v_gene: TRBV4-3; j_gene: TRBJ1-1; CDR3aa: ASSQGVGGVTEAF
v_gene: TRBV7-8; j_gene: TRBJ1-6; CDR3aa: ASSPWTGDDSPLH
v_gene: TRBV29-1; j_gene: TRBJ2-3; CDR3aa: SVVTSGGDTQY
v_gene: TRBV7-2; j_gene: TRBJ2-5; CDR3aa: ASSLAGTRADQY
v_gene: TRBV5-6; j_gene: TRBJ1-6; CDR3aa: ASSFWTGDNSPLH
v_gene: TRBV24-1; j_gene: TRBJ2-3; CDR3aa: ATSDGSITDTQY
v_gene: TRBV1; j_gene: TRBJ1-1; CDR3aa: TSSQDRPLDGSTEAF
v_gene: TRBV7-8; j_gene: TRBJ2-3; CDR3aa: ASSSKKGWRETQY
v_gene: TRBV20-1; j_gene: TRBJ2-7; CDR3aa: SASLYSGPGDEQY
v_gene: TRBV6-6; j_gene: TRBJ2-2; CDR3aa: ASSYGRATGELF
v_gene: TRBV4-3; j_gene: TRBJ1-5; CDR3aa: ASSQDDIGGAQPQH
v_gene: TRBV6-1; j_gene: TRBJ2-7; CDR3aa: ASSELPGTSGFLYEQY
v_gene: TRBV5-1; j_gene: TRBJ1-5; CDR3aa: ASSLGPSGAGQPQH
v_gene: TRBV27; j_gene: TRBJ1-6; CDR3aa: ASSIRVNSPLH
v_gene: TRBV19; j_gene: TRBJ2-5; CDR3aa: ASSMGLATETQY
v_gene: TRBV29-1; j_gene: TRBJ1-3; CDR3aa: SVEDWGAASSGNTIY
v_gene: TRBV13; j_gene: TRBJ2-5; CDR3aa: ASTAGAGETQY